A single sample gave rise to the 20 T cell receptor beta chains below, sequenced in a study of T cell responses to AZD1222 COVID-19 vaccine. Sequencing used immunoSEQ multiplex PCR; TCRdb keeps in-frame clones, though not all of them. The table has more than 150,000 clones, about 91% seen once; the top ten hold less than 5.5%. This sample comprised peripheral blood, obtained on day 0 of AZD1222 vaccination. These receptors all stem from an adult in good health.

The chain is built from TRBV15 and TRBJ1-4; no firm D call. This CDR3 has 17 amino acids. With 1 base removed from V and 0 bases from J, the gap between germline ends came to 12 bases. Looked up from germline, CDR1 is LNHNV and CDR2 is YYDKDF (reference sequence). DNA for the CDR3: TGTGCCACCAGCAGAGCGCCCCCAGGTGCAACTAATGAAAAACTGTTTTTT. It translates to CATSRAPPGATNEKLFF.

The V call is TRBV18, the J call TRBJ2-7; D may correspond to TRBD1 or TRBD2 (5 bases each). The CDR3 is 15 amino acids. Deletions cut 5 bases from V and 0 bases from J, with 14 bases between. Per the germline V gene, CDR1 is KGHSH and CDR2 is LQKENI. CDR3 loop: CASSTRTRSSYEQYF. Written as DNA, the CDR3 is TGTGCCAGCTCAACTAGGACACGGAGCTCCTACGAGCAGTACTTC.

The V call is TRBV7-9, the J call TRBJ2-7, with 8 bases aligning to TRBD1. In germline, CDR1 is SEHNR, CDR2 FQNEAQ (reference sequence). CDR3 size: 13 residues. After removal of 4 bases from V and 3 bases from J, the junction contained 2 bases not matched to a gene. CDR3: CASSSDRVYEQYF. The CDR3 coding sequence is TGTGCCAGCAGCTCGGACAGGGTCTACGAGCAGTACTTC.

V gene TRBV7-9 combines with J gene TRBJ2-7; D may match TRBD1 or TRBD2 (5 bases each). The CDR3 extends over 18 amino acids. Germline CDR1 is SEHNR and CDR2 is FQNEAQ (reference sequence). Trimming left V 5 bases short and J 0 bases short, with 23 bases between. CDR3 coding DNA: TGTGCCAGCAGCCCCGGGGATGTAGGGGCAAAGAGCTCCTACGAGCAGTACTTC. Residues: CASSPGDVGAKSSYEQYF.

J is TRBJ2-5 and V is TRBV3-1 (or the pseudogene TRBV3-2); 9 bases map to TRBD1. J lost 4 bases, V lost 6 bases, and 9 bases had no gene match. The CDR3 totals 15 residues. The germline V gene has CDR1 LGHDT and CDR2 YNNKEL (reference sequence). CDR3 amino acids: CASSPDRGIRETQYF. CDR3 DNA sequence: TGTGCCAGCAGTCCGGACAGGGGCATCCGAGAGACCCAGTACTTC.

The V gene is TRBV9, the J gene TRBJ2-5, with 10 bases fitting TRBD1. In germline, CDR1 is SGDLS, CDR2 YYNGEE. This CDR3 comprises 15 residues. Germline trimming cut 4 bases from V and 5 bases from J; bases unmatched to any gene: 8. This chain's CDR3 is CASSFGTGDVETQYF. The CDR3 nucleotides read TGTGCCAGCAGCTTCGGGACAGGGGATGTGGAGACCCAGTACTTC. The full variable domain, completed using reference TRBV9 and TRBJ2-5, is DSGVTQTPKHLITATGQRVTLRCSPRSGDLSVYWYQQSLDQGLQFLIQYYNGEERAKGNILERFSAQQFPDLHSELNLSSLELGDSALYFCASSFGTGDVETQYFGPGTRLLVL.

The chain joins TRBV2 to TRBJ2-7; 7 nucleotides match TRBD2. V trimming: 5 bases; J trimming: 7 bases; junction bases outside the gene matches: 5. The CDR3 runs to 12 residues. Germline CDR1 is SNHLY and CDR2 is FYNNEI. The CDR3 DNA reads as TGTGCCAGCAGTCGGGGACTACTGGAGCAGTACTTC. Its protein product is CASSRGLLEQYF.

The chain carries TRBV9 and TRBJ1-2, with D possibly being TRBD1 (5 bases). The V gene's germline CDR1 is SGDLS and CDR2 YYNGEE. Trimming removed 7 bases at V and 7 bases at J, with 17 bases between. The CDR3 has 13 amino acids. The CDR3 reads CASSRDPIPGYTF. CDR3 sequence (DNA): TGTGCCAGCTCCCGGGACCCCATCCCTGGCTACACCTTC.

The chain employs TRBV9 and TRBJ2-7; tentatively, D is TRBD1 (5 bases). CDR1 and CDR2 from the germline V gene are SGDLS and YYNGEE. There are 13 residues in the CDR3. The V gene lost 2 bases and the J gene lost 6 bases, with 12 bases spanning the gap. CDR3 sequence (DNA): TGTGCCAGCAGCGTTACACAGGTTCCCGAGCAGTACTTC. This encodes CASSVTQVPEQYF.

J is TRBJ1-2 and V is TRBV6-1, with a possible D match to TRBD1 (5 bases). The CDR3 loop spans 15 amino acids. Trimming stripped 3 bases from V and 4 bases from J, with 15 bases between. Per germline, CDR1 MNHNS and CDR2 SASEGT. CDR3 residues: CASSEGGEVSYGYTF. For the CDR3, the DNA is TGTGCCAGCAGTGAGGGGGGGGAGGTTTCCTATGGCTACACCTTC.

This chain connects TRBV7-2 to TRBJ2-2; D may be TRBD2 (6 bases). The CDR3 length is 15 residues. Germline CDR1 reads SGHTA; CDR2 reads FQGNSA. V lost 3 bases, J lost 2 bases, and 10 bases lay in between. The CDR3 loop reads CASSFGTPNTGELFF. The DNA for the CDR3 is TGTGCCAGCAGCTTTGGGACTCCAAACACCGGGGAGCTGTTTTTT.

V is TRBV10-3 and J is TRBJ2-1, with D possibly being TRBD1 or TRBD2 (5 bases each). CDR3 length equals 15 residues. V dropped 6 bases and J dropped 0 bases, with 12 bases sitting between them. Germline V gene lookup returns CDR1 ENHRY and CDR2 SYGVKD. This chain's CDR3 is CAIRGDGSSYNEQFF. CDR3 DNA sequence: TGTGCCATCAGGGGGGACGGAAGCTCCTACAATGAGCAGTTCTTC.

The chain carries TRBV21-1 and TRBJ2-3; the DNA was not compared with TRBD2, the D call given in the table. TRBV21-1 corresponds to a pseudogene. The CDR3 extends over 18 amino acids. CDR3: CASSFTQGGGNNADTQYF. The CDR3 DNA follows: TGTGCCAGCAGCTTCACCCAAGGCGGGGGAAATAACGCAGATACGCAGTATTTT.

This clone appeared a single time. This chain connects TRBV28 to TRBJ2-3; D tentatively reads TRBD1 or TRBD2 (5 bases each). The CDR3 sequence is 15 residues long. CDR1 MDHEN and CDR2 SYDVKM come from the germline V gene. The V end was cut by 6 bases, the J end by 0 bases, with 13 bases between. The CDR3 reads CASSRDRTSTDTQYF. The CDR3 bases are TGTGCCAGCAGCCGGGACCGAACTAGCACAGATACGCAGTATTTT. Variable domain in full (rest from reference TRBV28 and TRBJ2-3): DVKVTQSSRYLVKRTGEKVFLECVQDMDHENMFWYRQDPGLGLRLIYFSYDVKMKEKGDIPEGYSVSREKKERFSLILESASTNQTSMYLCASSRDRTSTDTQYFGPGTRLTVL.

The J gene is TRBJ2-1, the V gene TRBV9; 10 bases agree with TRBD2. The CDR3 has 16 amino acids. V shed 0 bases, J shed 7 bases, and the junction held 7 bases outside the gene matches. Per the germline V gene, CDR1 is SGDLS and CDR2 is YYNGEE. CDR3: CASSVDPAGGWNEQFF. The CDR3 DNA sequence: TGTGCCAGCAGCGTAGATCCAGCGGGAGGGTGGAATGAGCAGTTCTTC.

V is TRBV7-2 and J is TRBJ2-7; TRBD2 aligns across 7 bases. V lost 5 bases to trimming and J lost 0 bases; unmatched junction nucleotides: 13. Germline V gene sequence: CDR1 SGHTA, CDR2 FQGNSA. The CDR3 is 17 residues long. The CDR3 nucleotides are TGTGCCAGCAGCCCCTTTGGGGGACTACTTAGCTCCTACGAGCAGTACTTC. Encoded protein: CASSPFGGLLSSYEQYF.

The chain is built from TRBV5-3 and TRBJ2-7; 8 bases are a match to TRBD1. TRBV5-3 is labeled an ORF, and its function is uncertain. This CDR3 has 13 amino acids. V was clipped by 7 bases and J by 4 bases; unmatched bases: 7. CDR3 loop: CARVAGGGYEQYF. The CDR3 DNA follows: TGTGCCAGAGTTGCAGGGGGCGGGTACGAGCAGTACTTC.

In regard to this clone: The same CDR3 also results from other DNA sequences found in this sample. This chain links TRBV7-3 with TRBJ1-1; D gene uncertain. Germline V gene data show CDR1 as SGHTA and CDR2 as FQGTGA. V lost 2 bases, J lost 3 bases, and 7 bases lay in between. The CDR3 is 13 amino acids. CDR3 sequence reads: CASSLRGDTEAFF. The CDR3 DNA reads as TGTGCCAGCAGCTTACGCGGGGACACTGAAGCTTTCTTT.

V is TRBV10-3 and J is TRBJ2-3, with a weak D call TRBD1 (6 bases). CDR3 length: 12 amino acids. Germline CDR1 is ENHRY and CDR2 is SYGVKD. V lost 4 bases to trimming and J lost 6 bases, with 8 bases between them. CDR3 loop: CAISGRGDTQYF. CDR3 nucleotide sequence: TGTGCCATCAGTGGAAGGGGGGATACGCAGTATTTT.

The chain combines TRBV7-2 with TRBJ2-1; unclear D gene. The CDR3 consists of 14 residues. V was pared by 4 bases and J by 7 bases, with 14 bases between. Germline values: CDR1 SGHTA, CDR2 FQGNSA. DNA of the CDR3: TGTGCCAGCAGCTCCCGTGAGCCCGGGAATGAGCAGTTCTTC. The encoded protein is CASSSREPGNEQFF.